Each of the 19 T cell receptor beta chains below was sequenced from the same sample in a study of radiation and T cells in renal cell carcinoma. Specified time point: baseline pretreatment blood. Treatment in this sample: 15 Gy SBRT to primary tumor, nephrectomy 4 weeks later. Assay used: immunoSEQ multiplex PCR; TCRdb lists only in-frame clones, some missing. The sample lists tens of thousands of clones; 82% were seen once. The sequences come from blood, collected from a patient whose treatment included radiotherapy and nephrectomy. The receptors were sampled from a man aged 55 to 70 with renal cell carcinoma.

The V gene is TRBV28, the J gene TRBJ2-2, with a weak D call TRBD2 (6 bases). The CDR3 loop spans 18 amino acids. The germline V and J ends were trimmed by 4 bases and 2 bases, with 20 bases remaining between them. Germline values: CDR1 MDHEN, CDR2 SYDVKM. The CDR3 region is CASSSLGPRGSNTGELFF. As DNA, the CDR3 is TGTGCCAGCAGTTCCCTCGGTCCTCGGGGGTCTAACACCGGGGAGCTGTTTTTT.

The chain recombines TRBV6-5 with TRBJ2-7; weak D call: TRBD2 (6 bases). Trimming removed 6 bases from V and 2 bases from J, with 14 bases in between. This CDR3 region has 14 residues. Germline V lookup: CDR1 MNHEY, CDR2 SVGAGI. The CDR3 is CASRRLAGTYEQYF. The CDR3 nucleotides read TGTGCCAGCAGGCGCCTGGCGGGGACCTACGAGCAGTACTTC.

V gene TRBV4-3 combines with J gene TRBJ2-3; no clear D gene. Trimming took 1 base from V and 0 from J, leaving 8 bases between them. The CDR3 length is 15 residues. Germline CDR1 LGHNA, CDR2 YSLEER. CDR3 protein: CASSQATASTDTQYF. The CDR3 coding sequence is TGCGCCAGCAGCCAAGCAACAGCTAGCACAGATACGCAGTATTTT.

The V call is TRBV28, the J call TRBJ2-2; no definite D call. Germline V gives CDR1 MDHEN, CDR2 SYDVKM. The CDR3 has 11 residues. Trimming cost V 4 bases and J 7 bases, with 4 bases left between them. CDR3 protein: CASSSFGELFF. Written as DNA, the CDR3 is TGTGCCAGCAGTTCATTCGGGGAGCTGTTTTTT.

This clone has more than one count but fewer than ten. The chain links TRBV4-1 to TRBJ2-2; 7 bases map to TRBD1. V was clipped by 6 bases and J by 3 bases; unmatched bases: 7. Germline V gene sequence: CDR1 MGHRA, CDR2 YSYEKL. There are 15 residues in the CDR3. The DNA of the CDR3 is TGCGCCAGCAGGACAGGGCTAATGGACACCGGGGAGCTGTTTTTT. This gives the protein CASRTGLMDTGELFF.

The chain joins TRBV5-1 to TRBJ2-1; D gene unclear. Germline loops: CDR1 SGHRS, CDR2 YFSETQ. The CDR3 is 12 residues long. V lost 3 bases and J 9 bases, leaving 10 bases between the germline ends. The CDR3 region is CASSWVSGEQFF. CDR3 DNA: TGCGCCAGCAGCTGGGTTTCAGGTGAGCAGTTCTTC.

This sequence joins TRBV27 and TRBJ2-1; TRBD2 matches 10 bases. CDR3 size: 16 residues. J gave up 3 bases and V 5 bases, and 7 bases lay outside the gene matches. Germline CDR1 is MNHEY and CDR2 is SMNVEV (reference sequence). The CDR3 sequence: CASSAAGLANYNEQFF. The CDR3 DNA reads TGTGCCAGCAGTGCGGCGGGACTAGCGAACTACAATGAGCAGTTCTTC.

The chain couples TRBV6-5 to TRBJ2-7, with 8 bases fitting TRBD2. The CDR3 length is 16 residues. After removal of 2 bases from V and 2 bases from J, the junction contained 8 bases not matched to a gene. Germline V gives CDR1 MNHEY, CDR2 SVGAGI. Written as DNA, the CDR3 is TGTGCCAGCAGTTACATTACTAGCGGACCGACCTACGAGCAGTACTTC. Its protein product is CASSYITSGPTYEQYF.

The chain carries TRBV19 and TRBJ2-3; D might be TRBD1 (6 bases). The germline V gene has CDR1 LNHDA and CDR2 SQIVND (reference sequence). CDR3 length: 16 amino acids. V lost 3 bases and J lost 6, with 19 bases in between. In nucleotides, the CDR3 is TGTGCCAGTAGTATTAAATCAAGTCGTCAGGGGGATACGCAGTATTTT. Translation: CASSIKSSRQGDTQYF.

The chain joins TRBV18 to TRBJ2-3; D not resolved. The V end lost 3 bases, the J end lost 5 bases, and 12 bases lay between the germline ends. CDR3 size: 14 residues. CDR1 KGHSH and CDR2 LQKENI come from the germline V gene. In nucleotides, the CDR3 is TGTGCCAGCTCACCTCGGAACGTGGGAGATACGCAGTATTTT. This sequence encodes CASSPRNVGDTQYF.

This clone appeared a single time. The chain links TRBV7-3 to TRBJ2-6; D is unresolved. From germline, CDR1 is SGHTA and CDR2 FQGTGA. The CDR3 covers 14 residues. V gave up 5 bases and J gave up 3 bases, with 8 bases separating them. CDR3 DNA sequence: TGTGCCAGCAGCCCGTCGGGTGGGGCCAACGTCCTGACTTTC. Translating gives CASSPSGGANVLTF.

V is TRBV5-1 and J is TRBJ1-2, with D unresolved. CDR1 is SGHRS and CDR2 is YFSETQ in the germline V gene. The V gene lost 2 bases and the J gene lost 7 bases, with 6 bases spanning the gap. This CDR3 contains 11 residues. The CDR3 protein is CASSFGAGYTF. In DNA, the CDR3 is TGCGCCAGCAGCTTTGGAGCTGGCTACACCTTC.

V is TRBV4-3 and J is TRBJ2-2; a weak D match, TRBD2 (6 bases). Germline-derived CDR1 and CDR2 are LGHNA and YSLEER. V lost 5 bases to trimming and J lost 4 bases, with 14 bases between them. This CDR3 region has 15 residues. This chain's CDR3 is CASSYTARGTGELFF. CDR3 DNA: TGCGCCAGCAGCTATACCGCGCGGGGCACCGGGGAGCTGTTTTTT.

The chain combines TRBV5-1 with TRBJ2-2; the D gene is possibly TRBD1 (5 bases). The V gene lost 4 bases and the J gene lost 4 bases, with 11 bases spanning the gap. Germline V lookup: CDR1 SGHRS, CDR2 YFSETQ. CDR3 length: 14 amino acids. The CDR3 loop reads CASSGATSTGELFF. The CDR3 nucleotides read TGCGCCAGCAGCGGGGCAACGAGCACCGGGGAGCTGTTTTTT.

Concerning this clone itself: A read error may account for a junction end that differs from germline. V usage is TRBV11-2 and J usage is TRBJ2-5; D perhaps matches TRBD1 (5 bases). CDR3 length: 12 amino acids. Germline V gene sequence: CDR1 SGHAT, CDR2 FQNNGV. The CDR3 DNA follows: TGTGCCAGCAGCTTAGATCGGCAGGGCATGGACTTC. It encodes CASSLDRQGMDF.

In this sample, this clone turned up once. The V and J genes are TRBV9 and TRBJ2-5; TRBD2 is a possible D gene (5 bases). The V gene's germline CDR1 is SGDLS and CDR2 YYNGEE. Trimming stripped 2 bases from V and 1 base from J, with 12 bases between. The CDR3 runs 15 residues. CDR3: CASSVMAGPQETQYF. The CDR3 DNA reads TGTGCCAGCAGCGTGATGGCGGGTCCCCAAGAGACCCAGTACTTC.

This clone is a singleton in its sample. This chain links TRBV25-1 with TRBJ1-1; TRBD1 aligns across 7 bases. CDR1 and CDR2 (germline): MGHDK, SYGVNS. Germline trimming cut 3 bases from V and 1 base from J; bases unmatched to any gene: 5. The CDR3 spans 15 residues. The CDR3 loop is CASSDTGAPNTEAFF. Here the CDR3 DNA reads TGTGCCAGCAGTGACACAGGGGCACCGAACACTGAAGCTTTCTTT.

V usage is TRBV5-8 and J usage is TRBJ1-1; TRBD1 agrees at 7 bases. Germline V gene sequence: CDR1 SGHTS, CDR2 YDEGEE. CDR3 length equals 15 residues. After removal of 4 bases from V and 3 bases from J, the junction contained 9 bases not matched to a gene. The CDR3 loop is CASSAQQGRYTEAFF. CDR3 coding DNA: TGTGCCAGCAGCGCTCAACAGGGGAGGTACACTGAAGCTTTCTTT.

This clone has only a few counts. The chain uses TRBV10-3 and TRBJ1-1; no definite D call. CDR1 is ENHRY and CDR2 is SYGVKD in the germline V gene. This CDR3 is built from 14 residues. V dropped 7 bases and J dropped 6 bases, with 18 bases sitting between them. In nucleotides, the CDR3 is TGTGCCATCATCCGGCAGCCTGGTGGCTCTGAAGCTTTCTTT. It specifies CAIIRQPGGSEAFF.